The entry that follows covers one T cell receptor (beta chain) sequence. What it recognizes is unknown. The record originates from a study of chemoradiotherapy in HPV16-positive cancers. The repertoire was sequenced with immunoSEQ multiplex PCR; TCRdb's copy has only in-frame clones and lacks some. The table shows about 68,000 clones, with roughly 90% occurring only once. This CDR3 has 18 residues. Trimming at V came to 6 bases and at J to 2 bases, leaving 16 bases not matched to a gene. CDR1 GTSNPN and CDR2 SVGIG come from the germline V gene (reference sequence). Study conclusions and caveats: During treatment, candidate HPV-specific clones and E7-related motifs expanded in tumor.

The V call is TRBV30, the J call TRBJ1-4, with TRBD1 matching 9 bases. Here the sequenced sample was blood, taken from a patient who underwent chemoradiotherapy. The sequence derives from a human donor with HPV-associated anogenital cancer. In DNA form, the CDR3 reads TGTGCCTGTGCCGGGACAGGGACCTTCTTGAAGACTAATGAAAAACTGTTTTTT. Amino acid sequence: CACAGTGTFLKTNEKLFF.